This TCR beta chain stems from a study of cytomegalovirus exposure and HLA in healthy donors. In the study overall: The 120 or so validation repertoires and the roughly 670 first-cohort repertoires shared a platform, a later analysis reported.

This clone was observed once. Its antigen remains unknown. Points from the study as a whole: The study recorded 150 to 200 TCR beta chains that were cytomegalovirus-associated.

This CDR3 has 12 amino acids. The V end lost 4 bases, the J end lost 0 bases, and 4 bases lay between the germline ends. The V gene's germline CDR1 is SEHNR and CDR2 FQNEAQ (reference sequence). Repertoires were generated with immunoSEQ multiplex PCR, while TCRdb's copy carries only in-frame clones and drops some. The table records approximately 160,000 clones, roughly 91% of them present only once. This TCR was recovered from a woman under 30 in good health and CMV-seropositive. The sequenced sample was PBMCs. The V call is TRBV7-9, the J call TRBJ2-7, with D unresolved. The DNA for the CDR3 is TGTGCCAGCAGCTCCTCCTCCTACGAGCAGTACTTC. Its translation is CASSSSSYEQYF.